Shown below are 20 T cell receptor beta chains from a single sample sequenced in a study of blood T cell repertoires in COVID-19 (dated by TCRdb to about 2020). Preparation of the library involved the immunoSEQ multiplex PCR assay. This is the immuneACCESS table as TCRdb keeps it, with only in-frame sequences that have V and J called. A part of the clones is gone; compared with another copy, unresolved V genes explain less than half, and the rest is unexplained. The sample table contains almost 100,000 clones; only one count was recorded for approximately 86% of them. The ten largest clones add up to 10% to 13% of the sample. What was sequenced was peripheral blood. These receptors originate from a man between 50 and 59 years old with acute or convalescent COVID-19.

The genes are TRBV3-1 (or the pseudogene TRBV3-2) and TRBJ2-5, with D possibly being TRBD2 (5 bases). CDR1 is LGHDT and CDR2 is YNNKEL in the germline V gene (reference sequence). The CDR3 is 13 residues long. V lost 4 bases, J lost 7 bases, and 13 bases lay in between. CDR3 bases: TGTGCCAGCAGCCTGGACGGAGGCGGGACCCAGTACTTC. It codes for CASSLDGGGTQYF.

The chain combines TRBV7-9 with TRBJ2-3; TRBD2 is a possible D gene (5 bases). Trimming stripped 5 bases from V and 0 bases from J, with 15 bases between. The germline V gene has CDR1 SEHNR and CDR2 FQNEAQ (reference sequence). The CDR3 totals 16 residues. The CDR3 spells CASSGSGRRSTDTQYF. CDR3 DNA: TGTGCCAGCAGCGGCAGCGGCAGACGGAGCACAGATACGCAGTATTTT.

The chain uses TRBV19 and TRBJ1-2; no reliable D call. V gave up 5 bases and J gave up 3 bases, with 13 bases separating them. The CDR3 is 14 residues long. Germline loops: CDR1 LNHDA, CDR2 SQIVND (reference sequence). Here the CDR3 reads CASSPAHRDYGYTF. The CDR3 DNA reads TGTGCCAGTAGTCCCGCCCACCGAGACTATGGCTACACCTTC.

The CDR3 DNA reads as TGTGCCAGCAGTTACTCGCCTAGCCCCTACGAGCAGTACTTC. Amino acid sequence: CASSYSPSPYEQYF. The chain couples TRBV6-6 to TRBJ2-7; a weak D match, TRBD2 (5 bases). The CDR3 has 14 residues. V lost 0 bases and J lost 2, with 8 bases in between. From germline, CDR1 is MNHNY and CDR2 SVGAGI (reference sequence).

CDR3 residues: CASSDPGLAYEQYF. For the CDR3, the DNA is TGCGCCAGCAGTGACCCGGGACTAGCCTACGAGCAGTACTTC. V is TRBV10-2 and J is TRBJ2-7; 8 bases map to TRBD2. In germline, CDR1 is WSHSY, CDR2 SAAADI. Losses at the gene ends were 3 bases for V and 2 bases for J; bases not matched to a gene: 3. CDR3 size: 14 residues.

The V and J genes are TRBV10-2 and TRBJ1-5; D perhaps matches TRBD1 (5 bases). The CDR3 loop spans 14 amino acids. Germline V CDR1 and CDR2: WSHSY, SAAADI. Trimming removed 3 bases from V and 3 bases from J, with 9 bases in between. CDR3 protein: CASSDGGLNQPQHF. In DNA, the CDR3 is TGCGCCAGCAGTGACGGGGGACTCAATCAGCCCCAGCATTTT.

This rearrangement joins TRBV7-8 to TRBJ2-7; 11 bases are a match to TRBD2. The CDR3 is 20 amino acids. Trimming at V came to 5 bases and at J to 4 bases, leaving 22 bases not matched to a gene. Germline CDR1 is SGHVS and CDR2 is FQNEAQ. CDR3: CASSPSEGYGLAGGEYEQYF. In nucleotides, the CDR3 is TGTGCCAGCAGCCCCAGTGAGGGGTATGGTCTAGCGGGAGGCGAATACGAGCAGTACTTC.

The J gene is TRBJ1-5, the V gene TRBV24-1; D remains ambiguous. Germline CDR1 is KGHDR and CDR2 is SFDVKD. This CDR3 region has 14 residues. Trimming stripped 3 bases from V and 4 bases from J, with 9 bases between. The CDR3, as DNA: TGTGCCACCAGTGATACCACGCAGAATCAGCCCCAGCATTTT. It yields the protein CATSDTTQNQPQHF.

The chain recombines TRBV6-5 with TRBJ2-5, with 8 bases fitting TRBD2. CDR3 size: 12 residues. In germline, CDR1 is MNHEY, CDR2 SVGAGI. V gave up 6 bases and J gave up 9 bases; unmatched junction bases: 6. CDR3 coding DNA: TGTGCCAGCAGCAGCGGGAGCAGGGCCCAGTACTTC. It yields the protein CASSSGSRAQYF.

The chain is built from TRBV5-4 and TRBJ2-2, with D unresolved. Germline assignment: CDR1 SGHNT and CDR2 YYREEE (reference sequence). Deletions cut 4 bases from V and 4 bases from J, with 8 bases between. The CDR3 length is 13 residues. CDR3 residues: CASSLQATGELFF. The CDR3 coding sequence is TGTGCCAGCAGCCTTCAAGCCACCGGGGAGCTGTTTTTT.

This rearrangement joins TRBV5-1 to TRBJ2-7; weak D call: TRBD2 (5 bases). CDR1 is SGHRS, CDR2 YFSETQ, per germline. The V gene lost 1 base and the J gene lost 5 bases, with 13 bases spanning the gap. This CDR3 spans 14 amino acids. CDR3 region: CASSLQAERDEQYF. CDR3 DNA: TGCGCCAGCAGCTTGCAAGCGGAGAGGGACGAGCAGTACTTC.

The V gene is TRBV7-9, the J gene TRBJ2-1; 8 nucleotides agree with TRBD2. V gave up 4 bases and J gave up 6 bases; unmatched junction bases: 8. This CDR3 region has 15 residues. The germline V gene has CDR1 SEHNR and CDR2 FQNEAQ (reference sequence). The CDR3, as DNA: TGTGCCAGCAGCTCCTCGGGAGGGGGATCCAATGAGCAGTTCTTC. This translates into CASSSSGGGSNEQFF.

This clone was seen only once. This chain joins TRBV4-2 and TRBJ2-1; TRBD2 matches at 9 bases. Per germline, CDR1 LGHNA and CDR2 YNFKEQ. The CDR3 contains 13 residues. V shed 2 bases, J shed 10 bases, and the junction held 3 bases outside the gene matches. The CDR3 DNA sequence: TGTGCCAGCAGCCAATTAGCGGGAGACGAGCAGTTCTTC. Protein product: CASSQLAGDEQFF.

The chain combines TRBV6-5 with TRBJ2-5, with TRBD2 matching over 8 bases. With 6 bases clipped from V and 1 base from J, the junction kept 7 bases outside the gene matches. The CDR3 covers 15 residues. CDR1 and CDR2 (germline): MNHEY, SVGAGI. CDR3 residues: CASRVSGTRQETQYF. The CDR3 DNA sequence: TGTGCCAGCAGAGTTAGCGGGACCCGCCAAGAGACCCAGTACTTC.

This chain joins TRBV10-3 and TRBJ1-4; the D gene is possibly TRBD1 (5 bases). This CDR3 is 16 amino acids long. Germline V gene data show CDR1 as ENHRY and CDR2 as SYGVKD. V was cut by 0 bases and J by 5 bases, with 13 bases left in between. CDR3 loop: CAISESLEGPNEKLFF. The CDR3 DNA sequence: TGTGCCATCAGTGAGTCGTTGGAGGGGCCCAATGAAAAACTGTTTTTT.

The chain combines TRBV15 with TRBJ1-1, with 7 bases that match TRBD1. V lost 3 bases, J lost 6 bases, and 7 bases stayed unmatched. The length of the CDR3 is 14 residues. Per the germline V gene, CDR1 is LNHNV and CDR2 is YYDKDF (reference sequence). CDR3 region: CATSSVTGRSEAFF. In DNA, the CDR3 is TGTGCCACCAGCAGCGTGACAGGGAGGTCTGAAGCTTTCTTT.

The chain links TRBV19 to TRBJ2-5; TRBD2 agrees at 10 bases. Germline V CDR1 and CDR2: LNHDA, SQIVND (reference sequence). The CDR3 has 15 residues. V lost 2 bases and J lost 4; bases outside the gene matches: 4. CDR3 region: CASSILAGEGETQYF. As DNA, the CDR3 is TGTGCCAGTAGTATACTAGCGGGAGAAGGAGAGACCCAGTACTTC.

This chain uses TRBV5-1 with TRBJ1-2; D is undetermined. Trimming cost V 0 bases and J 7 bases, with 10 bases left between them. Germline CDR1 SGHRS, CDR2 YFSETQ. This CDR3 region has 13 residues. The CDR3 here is CASSLEPPAGYTF. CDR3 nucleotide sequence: TGCGCCAGCAGCTTGGAGCCCCCTGCTGGCTACACCTTC.

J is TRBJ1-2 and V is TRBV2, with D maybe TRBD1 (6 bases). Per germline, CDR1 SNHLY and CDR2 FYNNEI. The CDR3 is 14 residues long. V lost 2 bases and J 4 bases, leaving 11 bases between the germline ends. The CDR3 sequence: CASSEITGTYGYTF. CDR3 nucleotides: TGTGCCAGCAGTGAAATAACAGGGACCTATGGCTACACCTTC. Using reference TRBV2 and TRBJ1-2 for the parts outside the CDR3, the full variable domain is EPEVTQTPSHQVTQMGQEVILRCVPISNHLYFYWYRQILGQKVEFLVSFYNNEISEKSEIFDDQFSVERPDGSNFTLKIRSTKLEDSAMYFCASSEITGTYGYTFGSGTRLTVV.

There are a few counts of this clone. The CDR3 nucleotides read TGTGCCACCAGCAGGGATCTAGTCGGTGCGACGCAGTATTTT. Its protein is CATSRDLVGATQYF. The chain is built from TRBV15 and TRBJ2-3; D gene unclear. Looked up from germline, CDR1 is LNHNV and CDR2 is YYDKDF (reference sequence). Trimming took off 3 bases at V and 9 bases at J, with 16 bases between the two ends. This CDR3 is built from 14 residues.